Listed below are T cell receptor beta chains from one sample, sequenced in a study of blood T cells in healthy people across ages. TCRdb fed the 5' RACE reads into MiXCR, producing one record per CDR3 protein. This sample yields 1.5 million or so distinct CDR3 sequences, of which about 45% are seen a single time; over 3.5% belongs to the top ten. What was sequenced was blood. Receptor source: a woman aged 18 to 35 in good health. CDR3s include the opening cysteine and the closing phenylalanine or tryptophan. A D gene is named only where the DNA matches it firmly. The size field is filled for only some rows; it gives once, few, many or a size class.

d_call	j_call	v_call	clone_size	cdr3_aa	cdr3_nt
.	TRBJ1-2	TRBV20-1	.	CGARDGRGSDGYTF	TGCGGTGCTAGAGATGGTAGGGGGAGTGATGGCTACACCTTC
TRBD1	TRBJ1-2	TRBV10-3	.	CAISVDRVDYGYTF	TGTGCCATCAGTGTGGACAGGGTTGACTATGGCTACACCTTC
.	TRBJ1-1	TRBV4-1	.	CASSRQAAATEAFF	TGCGCCAGCAGCCGGCAGGCCGCGGCCACTGAAGCTTTCTTT
.	TRBJ2-7	TRBV11-2	once	CASSVGLGPIYEQYF	TGTGCCAGCAGCGTCGGTCTGGGCCCGATCTACGAGCAGTACTTC
TRBD1	TRBJ1-2	TRBV4-1	.	CASSEGQVHGYTF	TGCGCCAGCAGCGAAGGACAGGTCCATGGCTACACCTTC
TRBD1	TRBJ1-5	TRBV6-2/TRBV6-3	few	CASRTGQGVYQPQHF	TGTGCCAGCAGGACCGGACAGGGAGTATATCAGCCCCAGCATTTT
.	TRBJ2-1	TRBV12-3/TRBV12-4	.	CASSFNSGRETQFF	TGTGCCAGCAGTTTTAACTCAGGGAGAGAGACCCAGTTCTTC
.	TRBJ1-6	TRBV3-1	.	CASSIVQGLLHF	TGTGCCAGCAGCATAGTACAGGGACTCCTCCACTTT
.	TRBJ2-7	TRBV4-3	.	CTSSPSVVVHEQYF	TGCACCAGCAGCCCTTCTGTGGTTGTCCATGAGCAGTACTTC
.	TRBJ1-1	TRBV6-5	.	CASRTQPNTEAFF	TGTGCCAGCAGGACCCAACCGAACACTGAAGCTTTCTTT
.	TRBJ1-4	TRBV4-1	few	CASSQDLAAATNEKLFF	TGCGCCAGCAGCCAAGATCTTGCTGCTGCAACTAATGAAAAACTGTTTTTT
.	TRBJ1-2	TRBV6-2/TRBV6-3	few	CASSASRDYRYGYTF	TGTGCCAGCAGTGCGAGCAGGGACTATCGCTATGGCTACACCTTC
TRBD1	TRBJ2-1	TRBV19	.	CASSGTGWNEQFF	TGTGCCAGTAGTGGGACAGGGTGGAATGAGCAGTTCTTC
.	TRBJ1-2	TRBV28	.	CASRVLLDGYTF	TGTGCCAGCAGGGTCCTGTTGGATGGCTACACCTTC
TRBD2	TRBJ2-7	TRBV28	.	CASSSVGLAGVAYEQYF	TGTGCCAGCAGTTCGGTGGGACTAGCGGGAGTGGCCTACGAGCAGTACTTC
.	TRBJ1-2	TRBV11-2	few	CASSSPRADRGYTF	TGTGCCAGCAGCTCTCCCCGAGCGGATCGAGGCTACACCTTC
TRBD1	TRBJ1-3	TRBV4-1	.	CASSQFTTGPGNTIYF	TGCGCCAGCAGCCAATTTACGACAGGGCCTGGAAACACCATATATTTT
.	TRBJ1-2	TRBV19	.	CASSIQGPLYGYTF	TGTGCCAGTAGTATACAGGGGCCGCTATATGGCTACACCTTC
.	TRBJ1-2	TRBV20-1	.	CSAREVTESGYGYTF	TGCAGTGCTAGAGAGGTAACAGAAAGTGGCTATGGCTACACCTTC
TRBD1	TRBJ2-6	TRBV12-3/TRBV12-4	.	CASSRGQGVFSGANILTF	TGTGCCAGCAGCCGGGGACAGGGAGTATTCTCTGGGGCCAACATCCTGACTTTC
.	TRBJ2-7	TRBV6-1	.	CASSELVGYSYEQYF	TGTGCCAGCAGTGAATTAGTAGGTTACTCCTACGAGCAGTACTTC
.	TRBJ2-1	TRBV20-1	.	CSAETDRGPQETQFF	TGCAGTGCCGAGACAGATCGGGGACCGCAAGAGACCCAGTTCTTC
.	TRBJ1-1	TRBV2	.	CASLAGAGNTEAFF	TGTGCCAGCTTGGCTGGGGCAGGCAACACTGAAGCTTTCTTT
.	TRBJ1-2	TRBV7-2	.	CASSLDIGSRYGYTF	TGTGCCAGCAGCTTAGATATCGGGTCGCGCTATGGCTACACCTTC
TRBD2	TRBJ2-3	TRBV5-5	.	CAGSLDTSGWADTQYF	TGTGCCGGCAGCTTGGATACTAGCGGGTGGGCAGATACGCAGTATTTT
TRBD1	TRBJ1-2	TRBV27	.	CASSTRIRQGAGGYTF	TGTGCCAGCAGCACCCGGATTCGGCAGGGGGCTGGTGGCTACACCTTC
.	TRBJ1-2	TRBV5-1	many	CASSPGQPYEGYTF	TGCGCCAGCAGCCCGGGCCAGCCTTATGAGGGCTACACCTTC
.	TRBJ2-1	TRBV12-3/TRBV12-4	.	CASTPGLLSSYNEQFF	TGTGCCAGCACTCCGGGACTTTTGAGCTCCTACAATGAGCAGTTCTTC
.	TRBJ2-1	TRBV20-1	.	CSADIRESHNEQFF	TGCAGTGCTGATATCAGGGAGTCCCACAATGAGCAGTTCTTC
.	TRBJ2-7	TRBV4-2	many	CASSQEGNEQYF	TGTGCCAGCAGCCAAGAAGGAAACGAGCAGTACTTC
TRBD2	TRBJ2-3	TRBV7-9	few	CASSLQPGLAGVASPDTQYF	TGTGCCAGCAGTCTACAACCGGGACTAGCGGGGGTTGCCTCACCAGATACGCAGTATTTT
.	TRBJ2-1	TRBV11-3	.	CASKGRARDEQFF	TGTGCCAGCAAGGGCAGGGCGAGGGATGAGCAGTTCTTC
.	TRBJ2-1	TRBV6-5	few	CASIGAGSGYNEQFF	TGTGCCAGCATCGGGGCGGGTAGCGGCTACAATGAGCAGTTCTTC
.	TRBJ2-3	TRBV5-1	.	CASKERYYTDTQYF	TGCGCCAGCAAGGAGCGGTACTACACAGATACGCAGTATTTT
.	TRBJ2-3	TRBV18	.	CASSPRLAQSASTDTQYF	TGTGCCAGCTCACCCAGGCTAGCACAGAGCGCTAGCACAGATACGCAGTATTTT
TRBD2	TRBJ2-7	TRBV28	.	CASRGIAGGLSEQYF	TGTGCCAGCAGGGGTATAGCGGGAGGTTTAAGCGAGCAGTACTTC
.	TRBJ1-1	TRBV29-1	.	CSAEIPRFKNTEAFF	TGCAGCGCCGAAATTCCCCGGTTTAAGAACACTGAAGCTTTCTTT
.	TRBJ2-3	TRBV21-1	many	CASFGTGRPDTQYF	TGTGCCAGCTTCGGGACAGGGAGACCAGATACGCAGTATTTT
.	TRBJ1-2	TRBV7-2	.	CASSPGWAGGYTF	TGTGCCAGCAGCCCCGGATGGGCTGGGGGCTACACCTTC
TRBD2	TRBJ2-1	TRBV3-1	few	CASSLLAGLDEQFF	TGTGCCAGCAGCCTGTTAGCGGGATTAGATGAGCAGTTCTTC
TRBD2	TRBJ2-3	TRBV20-1	.	CSARNLAGNTDTQYF	TGCAGTGCTAGGAATTTAGCGGGGAACACAGATACGCAGTATTTT